This entry is about one T cell receptor beta chain. Its target is not known. The data originate from a study of vaccination and CD4 T cells after COVID-19. Study-level background: Cellular stimulation was performed using overlapping spike peptides derived from SARS-CoV-2, HCoV-NL63, HCoV-OC43 and HCoV-229E. In the control cultures, a CEFX pool, an HIV-1 Nef pool, or no peptide was supplied.

Overall study findings and caveats: Convalescent patients displayed a median about 90% of reactive clones emerging only post-vaccination. A nonsignificant rise from roughly 22 to 38 was seen in the median number of SARS-CoV-2-reactive clonotypes.

Treatment indicated: approximately 10-day PBMC culture with coronavirus spike peptide pools or control peptides (ViraFEST assay). Cultured CD4+ T cell DNA underwent sequencing with the Oncomine TCR Beta short-read assay. TCRdb reanalysed the PCR reads using MiXCR and keeps one entry per CDR3 protein. The sample lists around 20,000 distinct CDR3 sequences, 40% to 45% seen once, with about an eighth in the top ten. The clonotype originates from a human donor who had recovered from COVID-19. Sequencing was performed on CD4+ T cells from blood, cultured in vitro.

CDR3 residues: CASSRTENTEAFF. The CDR3 nucleotides are TGTGCCAGCTCACGGACAGAGAACACTGAAGCTTTCTTT. The chain is built from TRBV18 and TRBJ1-1, with D perhaps matching TRBD1 (6 bases). Germline CDR1 is KGHSH and CDR2 is LQKENI. Trimming removed 4 bases from V and 1 base from J, with 7 bases in between. The CDR3 spans 13 residues.